This entry lists 21 T cell receptor beta chains sequenced from one sample in a study of cytomegalovirus exposure and HLA in healthy donors. 13 Jbeta primers and 60 Vbeta primers were used for the PCR. This table comes from immunoSEQ multiplex PCR, and its TCRdb copy is limited to in-frame clones, with some not included. The sample lists 140,000 to 150,000 clones, roughly 78% occurring once. Material: PBMCs. These receptors were collected from a man aged 35-49 years in good health and CMV-seropositive.

The V gene is TRBV11-3, the J gene TRBJ2-1, with 7 bases fitting TRBD2. This CDR3 comprises 18 residues. The germline V gene encodes CDR1 SGHNT and CDR2 YENEEA. The trim removed 0 bases at V and 6 bases at J, leaving 14 bases unmatched. CDR3 loop: CASSLDQGGSASRNEQFF. The CDR3 nucleotides read TGTGCCAGCAGCTTAGATCAGGGCGGGAGCGCTTCCCGCAATGAGCAGTTCTTC.

The gene calls are TRBV4-1 and TRBJ2-7, with D uncertain. Germline assignment: CDR1 MGHRA and CDR2 YSYEKL. This CDR3 region has 16 residues. Trimming removed 1 base at V and 7 bases at J, with 20 bases between. CDR3 nucleotide sequence: TGCGCCAGCAGCCAAGGGCCAGCTAGTGGCCCACGGGAGCAGTACTTC. It is translated as CASSQGPASGPREQYF.

Points on this clone: The junction departs from germline at one end; a sequencing error may be responsible. The chain couples TRBV7-4 to TRBJ1-2; 11 bases are shared with TRBD1. Germline CDR1 SGHVT, CDR2 SQSDAQ. CDR3 length: 13 residues. The CDR3 is CASSPGQGAGSPF. DNA for the CDR3: TGTGCCAGCAGCCCAGGACAGGGGGCGGGATCTCCCTTC.

In its sample, this clone was seen once. V is TRBV5-1 and J is TRBJ2-5, with 13 bases fitting TRBD2. The J call may be mistaken, given a closer DNA end match to TRBJ2-7. This CDR3 has 15 amino acids. The germline V gene encodes CDR1 SGHRS and CDR2 YFSETQ. For the CDR3, the DNA is TGCGCCAGCAGCACCGGGACTAGCGGGAACTACGAGCAGTACTTC. Residues: CASSTGTSGNYEQYF.

This clone has just one count. The rearrangement joins TRBV10-2 to TRBJ1-4, with TRBD1 as a possible D gene (5 bases). Germline V gene sequence: CDR1 WSHSY, CDR2 SAAADI. Trimming cost V 6 bases and J 5 bases, with 13 bases left between them. The CDR3 is made up of 14 amino acids. CDR3 nucleotides: TGCGCCAGCAGCGGACACTCCGGGAATGAAAAACTGTTTTTT. Its protein product is CASSGHSGNEKLFF.

The V and J genes are TRBV5-4 and TRBJ2-7; 9 positions match TRBD2. Germline V lookup: CDR1 SGHNT, CDR2 YYREEE (reference sequence). The CDR3 loop spans 15 amino acids. V gave up 0 bases and J gave up 4 bases; unmatched junction bases: 5. The CDR3 DNA sequence: TGTGCCAGCAGCTTGGAGGCTAGCGGGGTTTACGAGCAGTACTTC. Protein sequence: CASSLEASGVYEQYF.

This clone turned up a few times. The V gene is TRBV2, the J gene TRBJ2-7, with D perhaps TRBD2 (5 bases). This CDR3 has 14 amino acids. Trimming pared 5 bases from V and 0 bases from J, leaving 11 bases between. Looked up from germline, CDR1 is SNHLY and CDR2 is FYNNEI. The CDR3, as DNA: TGTGCCAGCAGTTGGACTGCCCCCTCCTACGAGCAGTACTTC. Encoded protein: CASSWTAPSYEQYF.

V usage is TRBV5-1 and J usage is TRBJ2-1; TRBD1 aligns across 9 bases. The CDR3 sequence is 15 residues long. J gave up 9 bases and V 4 bases, and 11 bases lay outside the gene matches. The germline CDR1 and CDR2 sequences are SGHRS and YFSETQ. CDR3: CASSEPGQGTTEQFF. CDR3 in DNA: TGCGCCAGCAGCGAACCGGGACAGGGTACTACTGAGCAGTTCTTC.

The V call is TRBV19, the J call TRBJ1-5; unclear D gene. In germline, CDR1 is LNHDA, CDR2 SQIVND (reference sequence). V dropped 7 bases and J dropped 1 base, with 14 bases sitting between them. This CDR3 spans 15 amino acids. The CDR3 loop is CASTPVGVSNQPQHF. CDR3 nucleotides: TGTGCCAGTACCCCCGTCGGGGTAAGCAATCAGCCCCAGCATTTT. Looking up the rest from reference TRBV19 and TRBJ1-5 gives the full variable domain: DGGITQSPKYLFRKEGQNVTLSCEQNLNHDAMYWYRQDPGQGLRLIYYSQIVNDFQKGDIAEGYSVSREKKESFPLTVTSAQKNPTAFYLCASTPVGVSNQPQHFGDGTRLSIL.

The chain uses TRBV29-1 and TRBJ1-2; tentatively, D is TRBD1 (5 bases). The CDR3 has 13 residues. V was trimmed by 2 bases and J by 8 bases, leaving 15 bases between them. The germline V gene encodes CDR1 SQVTM and CDR2 ANQGSEA. CDR3 amino acids: CSVEYGGRGGYTF. CDR3 DNA: TGCAGCGTTGAATATGGGGGGAGGGGAGGCTACACCTTC.

V usage is TRBV5-4 and J usage is TRBJ2-1; 9 nucleotides match TRBD2. Per the germline V gene, CDR1 is SGHNT and CDR2 is YYREEE (reference sequence). V gave up 6 bases and J gave up 6 bases; unmatched junction bases: 7. The CDR3 sequence is 14 residues long. The CDR3 DNA reads TGTGCCAGCATATTAGCGGGAGTGGGCAATGAGCAGTTCTTC. This codes for CASILAGVGNEQFF.

The chain recombines TRBV6-5 with TRBJ2-1; TRBD2 agrees at 11 bases. Germline V CDR1 and CDR2: MNHEY, SVGAGI. V was pared by 2 bases and J by 9 bases, with 9 bases of the junction left unmatched. The CDR3 is 16 residues long. In nucleotides, the CDR3 is TGTGCCAGCAGTTACGAAATTAGCGGGAGGGCCGCTGAGCAGTTCTTC. Protein product: CASSYEISGRAAEQFF.

This clone is categorized as medium-sized (0.01 to 0.1%). The chain couples TRBV25-1 to TRBJ1-1; D unresolved. The CDR3 totals 13 residues. Germline V gene sequence: CDR1 MGHDK, CDR2 SYGVNS. Trimming removed 4 bases at V and 0 bases at J, with 6 bases between. The DNA of the CDR3 is TGTGCCAGCAGTGTAACAGTGAACACTGAAGCTTTCTTT. Translation: CASSVTVNTEAFF.

The chain couples TRBV6-5 to TRBJ2-7; D is perhaps TRBD1 (6 bases). The CDR3 runs to 13 residues. Germline loops: CDR1 MNHEY, CDR2 SVGAGI. V was trimmed by 5 bases and J by 5 bases, leaving 13 bases between them. The CDR3 DNA sequence: TGTGCCAGCAGTAGACAGGCTCAAGACGAGCAGTACTTC. This gives the protein CASSRQAQDEQYF.

This sequence joins TRBV2 and TRBJ2-3; tentatively, D is TRBD2 (6 bases). Germline V lookup: CDR1 SNHLY, CDR2 FYNNEI. V was cut by 6 bases and J by 0 bases, with 10 bases left in between. CDR3 length: 14 amino acids. The CDR3 region is CASRAGTSTDTQYF. CDR3 nucleotide sequence: TGTGCCAGCAGGGCAGGGACTAGCACAGATACGCAGTATTTT.

This chain uses TRBV6-6 with TRBJ2-2; D unresolved. Germline CDR1 is MNHNY and CDR2 is SVGAGI (reference sequence). V lost 6 bases and J lost 2, with 10 bases in between. CDR3 length: 14 residues. Here the CDR3 reads CASSPRVNTGELFF. The CDR3 DNA reads as TGTGCCAGCAGCCCCCGGGTCAACACCGGGGAGCTGTTTTTT.

V gene TRBV7-2 combines with J gene TRBJ2-7; D is ambiguous. Germline-derived CDR1 and CDR2 are SGHTA and FQGNSA. The V gene lost 4 bases and the J gene lost 0 bases, with 7 bases spanning the gap. The CDR3 has 13 amino acids. The CDR3 DNA sequence: TGTGCCAGCAGCTCCCCAGGCTCCTACGAGCAGTACTTC. This codes for CASSSPGSYEQYF.

CDR3 sequence reads: CASSKAGVNTEAFF. CDR3 DNA: TGTGCCAGCAGCAAGGCGGGGGTGAACACTGAAGCTTTCTTT. V gene TRBV7-9 combines with J gene TRBJ1-1; perhaps TRBD1 as D (5 bases). V shed 5 bases and J shed 0 bases, with 10 bases lying between them. CDR1 is SEHNR, CDR2 FQNEAQ, per germline (reference sequence). This CDR3 region has 14 residues.

This clone has just a few counts. The chain joins TRBV28 to TRBJ1-5, with TRBD1 identical over 11 bases. This CDR3 contains 15 residues. The germline CDR1 and CDR2 sequences are MDHEN and SYDVKM. With 6 bases clipped from V and 7 bases from J, the junction kept 8 bases outside the gene matches. This CDR3 reads CASSRTGGLRQPQHF. DNA for the CDR3: TGTGCCAGCAGCCGGACAGGGGGCTTGAGGCAGCCCCAGCATTTT. The entire variable domain, with the rest obtained from reference TRBV28 and TRBJ1-5, is as follows: DVKVTQSSRYLVKRTGEKVFLECVQDMDHENMFWYRQDPGLGLRLIYFSYDVKMKEKGDIPEGYSVSREKKERFSLILESASTNQTSMYLCASSRTGGLRQPQHFGDGTRLSIL.

This clone was counted between two and nine times. J is TRBJ1-1 and V is TRBV25-1; D is perhaps TRBD1 (5 bases). The CDR3 runs 14 residues. V shed 2 bases and J shed 6 bases, with 13 bases lying between them. Germline CDR1 and CDR2: MGHDK and SYGVNS. CDR3 protein: CASSEQGGRAEAFF. CDR3 sequence (DNA): TGTGCCAGCAGTGAACAGGGCGGTAGGGCTGAAGCTTTCTTT.

V usage is TRBV27 and J usage is TRBJ2-1, with a tentative D call TRBD2 (5 bases). The CDR3 contains 15 residues. Deletions cut 3 bases from V and 2 bases from J, with 11 bases between. CDR1 and CDR2 (germline): MNHEY, SMNVEV (reference sequence). CDR3 loop: CASSLAGLPYNEQFF. The CDR3, as DNA: TGTGCCAGCAGTTTGGCAGGACTGCCCTACAATGAGCAGTTCTTC.